The source of this TCR beta chain is a study of cytomegalovirus exposure and HLA in healthy donors. 13 Jbeta primers and 60 Vbeta primers were used for the PCR. The assay was immunoSEQ multiplex PCR, and TCRdb's table has in-frame clones only and misses some. This table holds about 140,000 clones, roughly 75% found once. The CDR3 spans 13 residues. The ends were cut back, 5 bases at V and 5 bases at J, with 13 bases in the middle. The germline V gene has CDR1 MNHNS and CDR2 SASEGT. The sequenced sample was PBMCs. The receptor was derived from a man in his forties or fifties in good health and CMV-seronegative. The V call is TRBV6-1, the J call TRBJ2-7, with D perhaps TRBD1 (6 bases). This CDR3 is CASSPGQVDEQYF. CDR3 DNA sequence: TGTGCCAGCAGTCCGGGACAAGTAGACGAGCAGTACTTC.